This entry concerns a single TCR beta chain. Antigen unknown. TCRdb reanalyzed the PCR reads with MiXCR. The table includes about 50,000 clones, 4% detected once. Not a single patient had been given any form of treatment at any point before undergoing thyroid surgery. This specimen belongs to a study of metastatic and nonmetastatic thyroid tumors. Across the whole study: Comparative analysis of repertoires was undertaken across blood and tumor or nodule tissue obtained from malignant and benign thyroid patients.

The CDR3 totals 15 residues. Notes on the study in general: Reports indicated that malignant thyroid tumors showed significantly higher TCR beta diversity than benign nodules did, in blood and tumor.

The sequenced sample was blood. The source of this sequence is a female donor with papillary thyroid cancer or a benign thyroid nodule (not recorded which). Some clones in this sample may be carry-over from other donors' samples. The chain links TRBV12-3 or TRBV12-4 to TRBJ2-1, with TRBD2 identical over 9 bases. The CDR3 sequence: CDGSFPSGNLNEQFF. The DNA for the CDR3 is TGTGACGGCAGTTTCCCTAGCGGGAACCTCAATGAGCAGTTCTTC.